The clone carrying this TCR beta chain was observed once. Its antigen remains unknown. A second PCR of about 7 to 12 cycles used a sample-barcoded 5' primer and a J-beta primer mix. Every molecule of cDNA carried a tag from a template-switch adaptor with 12 random nucleotides. A single record per CDR3 protein comes from TCRdb applying MiXCR to the 5' RACE reads. The data contain 650,000 to 700,000 distinct CDR3 sequences, 52% of them singletons. This CDR3 has 11 amino acids. The V end lost 4 bases, the J end lost 6 bases, and 6 bases lay between the germline ends. In germline, CDR1 is SQVTM, CDR2 ANQGSEA. This entry comes from a study of blood T cells in healthy people across ages. Overall study findings and caveats: Leaving the PBMCs unsorted stopped any conclusive comparison of naive versus antigen-experienced cells. Strong correlation linked observed beta diversity and percent naive T cells.

The chain recombines TRBV29-1 with TRBJ1-4; D remains unclear. The TCR sequence derives from a woman aged 80 or over in good health. The specimen sequenced was blood. CDR3 bases: TGCAGCGTTGGGGTTGATGAAAAACTGTTTTTT. Translated, it gives CSVGVDEKLFF.